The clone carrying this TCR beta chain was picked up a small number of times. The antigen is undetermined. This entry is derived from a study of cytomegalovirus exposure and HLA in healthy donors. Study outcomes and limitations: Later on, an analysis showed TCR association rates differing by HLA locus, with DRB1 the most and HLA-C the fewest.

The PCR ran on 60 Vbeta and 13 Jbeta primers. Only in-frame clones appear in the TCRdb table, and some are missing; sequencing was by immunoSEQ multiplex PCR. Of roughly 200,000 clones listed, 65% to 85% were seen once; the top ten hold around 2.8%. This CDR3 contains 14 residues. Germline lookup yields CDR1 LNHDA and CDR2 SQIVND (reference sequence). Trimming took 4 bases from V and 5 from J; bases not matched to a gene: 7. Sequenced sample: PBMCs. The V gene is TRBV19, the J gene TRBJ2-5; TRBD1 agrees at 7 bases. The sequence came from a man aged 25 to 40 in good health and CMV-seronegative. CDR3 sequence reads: CASSSRQGSETQYF. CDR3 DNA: TGTGCCAGTAGTAGCAGACAGGGATCGGAGACCCAGTACTTC.